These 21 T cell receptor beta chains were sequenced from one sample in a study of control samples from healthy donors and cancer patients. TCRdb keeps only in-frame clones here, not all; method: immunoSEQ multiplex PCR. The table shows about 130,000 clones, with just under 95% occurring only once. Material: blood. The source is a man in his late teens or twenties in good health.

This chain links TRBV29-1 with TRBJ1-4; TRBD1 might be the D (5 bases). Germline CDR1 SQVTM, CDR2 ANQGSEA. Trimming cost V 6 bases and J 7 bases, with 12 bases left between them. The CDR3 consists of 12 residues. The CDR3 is CSVGPGSEKLFF. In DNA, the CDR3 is TGCAGCGTGGGACCCGGGAGTGAAAAACTGTTTTTT.

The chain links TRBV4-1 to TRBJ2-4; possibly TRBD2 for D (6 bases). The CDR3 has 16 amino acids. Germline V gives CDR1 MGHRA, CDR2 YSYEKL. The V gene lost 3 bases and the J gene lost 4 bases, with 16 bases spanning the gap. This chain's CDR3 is CASSQMVAGIKNIQYF. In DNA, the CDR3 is TGCGCCAGCAGCCAGATGGTGGCGGGGATAAAAAACATTCAGTACTTC.

The CDR3 coding sequence is TGTGCCAGCAGCTTAGGGGACAGGGTAGGGACAGATACGCAGTATTTT. Its translation: CASSLGDRVGTDTQYF. This rearrangement joins TRBV11-2 to TRBJ2-3; 9 nucleotides match TRBD1. The CDR3 contains 16 residues. The germline gives CDR1 SGHAT, CDR2 FQNNGV. Trimming took 1 base from V and 3 from J; bases not matched to a gene: 5.

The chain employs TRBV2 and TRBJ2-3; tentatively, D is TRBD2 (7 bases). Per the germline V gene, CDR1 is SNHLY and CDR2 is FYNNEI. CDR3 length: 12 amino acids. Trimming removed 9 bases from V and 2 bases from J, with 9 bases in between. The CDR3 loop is CASGGATDTQYF. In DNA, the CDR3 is TGTGCCAGTGGGGGGGCCACAGATACGCAGTATTTT.

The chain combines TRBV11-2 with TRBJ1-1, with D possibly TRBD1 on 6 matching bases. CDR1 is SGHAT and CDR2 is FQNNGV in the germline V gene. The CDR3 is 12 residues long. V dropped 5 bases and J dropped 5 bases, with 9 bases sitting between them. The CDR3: CASSLDRTEAFF. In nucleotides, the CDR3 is TGTGCCAGCAGCCTGGACAGAACTGAAGCTTTCTTT.

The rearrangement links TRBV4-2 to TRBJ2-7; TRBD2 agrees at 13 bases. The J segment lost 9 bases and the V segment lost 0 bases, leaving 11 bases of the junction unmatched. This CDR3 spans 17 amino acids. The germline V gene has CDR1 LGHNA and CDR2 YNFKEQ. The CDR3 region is CASSQEYLGTSGVRQYF. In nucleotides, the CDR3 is TGTGCCAGCAGCCAAGAGTATCTAGGGACTAGCGGGGTACGGCAGTACTTC.

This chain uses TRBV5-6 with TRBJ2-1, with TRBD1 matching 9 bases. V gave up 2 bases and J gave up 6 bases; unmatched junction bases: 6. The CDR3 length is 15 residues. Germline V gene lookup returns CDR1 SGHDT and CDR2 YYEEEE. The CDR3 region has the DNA TGTGCCAGCAGCTTCTACAGGGGGCGCGGCAATGAGCAGTTCTTC. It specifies CASSFYRGRGNEQFF.

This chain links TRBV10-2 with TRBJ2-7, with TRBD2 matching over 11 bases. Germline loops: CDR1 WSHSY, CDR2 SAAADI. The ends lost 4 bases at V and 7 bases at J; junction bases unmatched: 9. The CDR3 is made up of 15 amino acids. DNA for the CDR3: TGCGCCAGCAGTGGTATTAGCGGGGGGGTCGGTGAGCAGTACTTC. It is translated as CASSGISGGVGEQYF.

The CDR3 nucleotides are TGTGCCAGCAGCTCCCCGGGGAACATTCAGTACTTC. This gives the protein CASSSPGNIQYF. The chain joins TRBV5-6 to TRBJ2-4, with a possible D match to TRBD2 (5 bases). The CDR3 sequence is 12 residues long. In germline, CDR1 is SGHDT, CDR2 YYEEEE. Trimming removed 3 bases at V and 7 bases at J, with 8 bases between. The full variable domain, completed using reference TRBV5-6 and TRBJ2-4, is DAGVTQSPTHLIKTRGQQVTLRCSPKSGHDTVSWYQQALGQGPQFIFQYYEEEERQRGNFPDRFSGHQFPNYSSELNVNALLLGDSALYLCASSSPGNIQYFGAGTRLSVL.

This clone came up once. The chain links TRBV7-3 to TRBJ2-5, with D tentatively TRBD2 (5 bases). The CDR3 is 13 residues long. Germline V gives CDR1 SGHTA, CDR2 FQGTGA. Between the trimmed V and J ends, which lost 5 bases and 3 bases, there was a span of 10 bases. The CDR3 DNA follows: TGTGCCAGCAGCCGCAGCGGTAAAGAGACCCAGTACTTC. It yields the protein CASSRSGKETQYF. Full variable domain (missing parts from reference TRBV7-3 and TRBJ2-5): GAGVSQTPSNKVTEKGKYVELRCDPISGHTALYWYRQSLGQGPEFLIYFQGTGAADDSGLPNDRFFAVRPEGSVSTLKIQRTERGDSAVYLCASSRSGKETQYFGPGTRLLVL.

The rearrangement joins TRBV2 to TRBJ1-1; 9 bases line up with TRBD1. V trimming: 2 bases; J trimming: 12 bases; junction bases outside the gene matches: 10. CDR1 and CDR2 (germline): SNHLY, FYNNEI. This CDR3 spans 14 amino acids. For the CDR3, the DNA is TGTGCCAGCAGTGAACTGGGGACAGGGATAGGAACTTTCTTT. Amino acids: CASSELGTGIGTFF.

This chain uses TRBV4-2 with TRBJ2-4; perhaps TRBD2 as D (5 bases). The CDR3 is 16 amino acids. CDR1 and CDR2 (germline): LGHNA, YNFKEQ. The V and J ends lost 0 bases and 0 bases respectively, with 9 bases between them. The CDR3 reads CASSQDRRIAKNIQYF. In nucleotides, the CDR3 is TGTGCCAGCAGCCAAGATAGGAGGATAGCCAAAAACATTCAGTACTTC.

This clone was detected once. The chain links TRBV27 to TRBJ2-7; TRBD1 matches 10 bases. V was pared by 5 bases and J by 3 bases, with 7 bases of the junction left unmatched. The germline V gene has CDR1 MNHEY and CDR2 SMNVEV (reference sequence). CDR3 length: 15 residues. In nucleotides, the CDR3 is TGTGCCAGCAGTCCCCGACAGGGGGCGGTCTACGAGCAGTACTTC. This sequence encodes CASSPRQGAVYEQYF.

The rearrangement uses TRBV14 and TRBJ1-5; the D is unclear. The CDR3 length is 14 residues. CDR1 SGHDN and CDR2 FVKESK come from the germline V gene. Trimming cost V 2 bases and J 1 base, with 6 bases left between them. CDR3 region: CASSQLGSNQPQHF. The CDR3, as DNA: TGTGCCAGCAGCCAACTGGGGAGCAATCAGCCCCAGCATTTT.

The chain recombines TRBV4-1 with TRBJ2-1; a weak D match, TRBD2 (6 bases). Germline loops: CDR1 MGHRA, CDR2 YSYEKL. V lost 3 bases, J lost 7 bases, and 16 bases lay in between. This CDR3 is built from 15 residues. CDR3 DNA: TGCGCCAGCAGCCATATCGGGAGCCTAGGGAATGAGCAGTTCTTC. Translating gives CASSHIGSLGNEQFF.

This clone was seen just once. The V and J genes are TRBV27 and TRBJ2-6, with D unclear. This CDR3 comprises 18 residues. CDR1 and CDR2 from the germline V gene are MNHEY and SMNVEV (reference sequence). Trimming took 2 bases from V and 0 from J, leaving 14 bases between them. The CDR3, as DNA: TGTGCCAGCAGTTTAAGAGGTACACTCTACTCTGGGGCCAACGTCCTGACTTTC. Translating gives CASSLRGTLYSGANVLTF.

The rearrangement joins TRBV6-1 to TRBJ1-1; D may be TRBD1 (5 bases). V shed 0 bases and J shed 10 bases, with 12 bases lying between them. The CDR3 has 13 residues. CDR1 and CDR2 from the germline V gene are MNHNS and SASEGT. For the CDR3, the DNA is TGTGCCAGCAGTGAAGCCAGGGTGTCTCCAGCTTTCTTT. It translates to CASSEARVSPAFF.

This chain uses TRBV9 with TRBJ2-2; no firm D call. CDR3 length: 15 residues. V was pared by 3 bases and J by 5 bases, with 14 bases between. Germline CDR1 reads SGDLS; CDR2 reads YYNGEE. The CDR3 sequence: CASSAPSSRTGELFF. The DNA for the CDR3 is TGTGCCAGCAGCGCCCCATCTAGTCGGACCGGGGAGCTGTTTTTT.

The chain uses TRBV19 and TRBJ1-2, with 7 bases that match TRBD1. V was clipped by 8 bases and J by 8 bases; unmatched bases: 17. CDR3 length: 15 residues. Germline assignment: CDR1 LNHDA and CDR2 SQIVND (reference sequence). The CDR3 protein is CASCPTGQHTQGYTF. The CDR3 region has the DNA TGTGCCAGTTGCCCCACGGGACAGCACACGCAGGGCTACACCTTC.

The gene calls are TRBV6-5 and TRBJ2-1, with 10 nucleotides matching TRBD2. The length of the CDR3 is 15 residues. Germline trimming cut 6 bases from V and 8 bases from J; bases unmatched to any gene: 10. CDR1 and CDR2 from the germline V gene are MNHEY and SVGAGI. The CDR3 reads CASRISGGTLDEQFF. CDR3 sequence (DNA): TGTGCCAGCAGAATTAGCGGGGGGACTTTGGATGAGCAGTTCTTC.

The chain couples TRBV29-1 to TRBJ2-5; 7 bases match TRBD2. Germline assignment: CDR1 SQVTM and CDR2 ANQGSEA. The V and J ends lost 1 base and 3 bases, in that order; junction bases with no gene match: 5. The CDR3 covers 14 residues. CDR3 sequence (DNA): TGCAGCGTTGAAGTGCGGGAGACAGAAGAGACCCAGTACTTC. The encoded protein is CSVEVRETEETQYF.